This entry is about one T cell receptor beta chain. The antigen is not known. The germline V gene encodes CDR1 MDHEN and CDR2 SYDVKM. The ends were cut back, 3 bases at V and 5 bases at J, with 10 bases in the middle. This CDR3 contains 13 residues. Profiling relied on immunoSEQ multiplex PCR, and the TCRdb table lists in-frame clones only, not all of them. In the table there are under 250,000 clones, roughly 87% of which are singletons. The sample is drawn from a study of cytomegalovirus exposure and HLA in healthy donors. Turning to the study itself: Later, an analysis reported that the 100 to 150 validation repertoires had used the same platform as the roughly 650 first-cohort repertoires. Study findings and constraints: Confirmation in vitro established that three CMV-associated chains were specific for CMV antigens. The classifier reportedly diagnosed cytomegalovirus status with high sensitivity and specificity. Some TCR beta chains (roughly 160 of them) were listed as cytomegalovirus-associated.

The sequenced material came from PBMCs. The chain has TRBV28 and TRBJ2-5; perhaps TRBD2 as D (6 bases). The receptor comes from a man aged 18 to 30 in good health and CMV-seropositive. CDR3 protein: CASSLPGEETQYF. CDR3 in DNA: TGTGCCAGCAGTTTGCCGGGGGAGGAGACCCAGTACTTC.